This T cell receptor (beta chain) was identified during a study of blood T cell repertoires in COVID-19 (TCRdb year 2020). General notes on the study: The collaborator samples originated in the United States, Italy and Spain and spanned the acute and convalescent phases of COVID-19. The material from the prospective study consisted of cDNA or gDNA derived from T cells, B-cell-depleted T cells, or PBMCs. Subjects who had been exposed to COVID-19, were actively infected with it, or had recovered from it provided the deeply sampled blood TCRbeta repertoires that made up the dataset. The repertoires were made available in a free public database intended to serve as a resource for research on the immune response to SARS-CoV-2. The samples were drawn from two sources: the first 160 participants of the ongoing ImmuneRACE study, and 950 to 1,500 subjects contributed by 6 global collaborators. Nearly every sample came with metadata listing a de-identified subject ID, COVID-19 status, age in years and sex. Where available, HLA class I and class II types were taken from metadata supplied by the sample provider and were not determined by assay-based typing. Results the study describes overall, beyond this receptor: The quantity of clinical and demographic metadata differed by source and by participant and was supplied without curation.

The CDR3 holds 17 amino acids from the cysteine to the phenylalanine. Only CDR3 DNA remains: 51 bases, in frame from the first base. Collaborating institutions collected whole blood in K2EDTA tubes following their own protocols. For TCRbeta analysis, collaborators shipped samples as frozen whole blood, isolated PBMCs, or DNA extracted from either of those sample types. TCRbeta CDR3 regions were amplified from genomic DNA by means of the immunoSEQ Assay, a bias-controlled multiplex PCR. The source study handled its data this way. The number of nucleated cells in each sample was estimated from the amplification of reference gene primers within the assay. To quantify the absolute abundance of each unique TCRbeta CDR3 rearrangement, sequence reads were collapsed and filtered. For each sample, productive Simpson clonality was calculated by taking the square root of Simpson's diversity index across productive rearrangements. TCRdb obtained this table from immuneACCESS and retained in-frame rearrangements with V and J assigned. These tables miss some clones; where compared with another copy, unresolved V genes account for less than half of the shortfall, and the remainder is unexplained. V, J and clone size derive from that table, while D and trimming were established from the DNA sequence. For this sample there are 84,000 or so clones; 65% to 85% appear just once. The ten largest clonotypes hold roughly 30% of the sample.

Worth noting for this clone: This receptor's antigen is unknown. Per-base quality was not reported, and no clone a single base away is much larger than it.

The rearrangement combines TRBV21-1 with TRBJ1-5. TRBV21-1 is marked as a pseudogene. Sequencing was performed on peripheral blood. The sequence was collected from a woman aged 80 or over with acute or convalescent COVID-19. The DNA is TGTGCCAGCAGGACCTCCCGGGACTCCTCTAGCAATCAGCCCCAGCATTTT. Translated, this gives CASRTSRDSSSNQPQHF.